The rows below give T cell receptor beta chains drawn from one sample of a study of molecular identifiers for immune sequencing clone quantification. Using its own MiXCR run on the PCR reads, TCRdb lists one record per CDR3 protein. Here the sample spans about 100,000 distinct CDR3 sequences, roughly a third being singletons. The specimen was naive CD8+ T cells from blood, with Jurkat cell RNA spiked in. The origin of the receptors is a human donor in good health. Some libraries in this study had Jurkat cell RNA spiked in. CDR3s include the opening cysteine and the closing phenylalanine or tryptophan. D genes are given only for firm matches. Where a row states a size, it is once, few, many or the class of an expanded clone; other rows omit it.

CASSPLLGGIAYEQYF,TGTGCCAGCAGTCCCCTCTTAGGGGGGATAGCCTACGAGCAGTACTTC,TRBJ2-7,-,-,TRBV27
CASSLTRHEYYNEQFF,TGTGCCAGCAGCCTAACCCGGCACGAGTACTACAATGAGCAGTTCTTC,TRBJ2-1,-,-,TRBV11-1
CSAPPSGGNTGELFF,TGCAGTGCACCGCCTAGCGGGGGGAACACCGGGGAGCTGTTTTTT,TRBJ2-2,-,TRBD2,TRBV20-1
CASSYSMASSKNIQYF,TGTGCCAGCAGTTACTCGATGGCCAGTTCCAAAAACATTCAGTACTTC,TRBJ2-4,many,-,TRBV6-5
CASSQPGTSGYEQYF,TGTGCCAGCAGCCAACCCGGGACTAGCGGCTACGAGCAGTACTTC,TRBJ2-7,few,TRBD2,TRBV4-2
CASSTNLADQETQYF,TGCGCCAGCAGCACCAACCTCGCAGACCAAGAGACCCAGTACTTC,TRBJ2-5,many,-,TRBV4-3
CSVELVELAKNIQYF,TGCAGCGTTGAACTTGTAGAACTAGCCAAAAACATTCAGTACTTC,TRBJ2-4,many,-,TRBV29-1
CATSRFRQGARSNQPQHF,TGTGCCACCAGCAGATTTAGACAGGGGGCCAGGAGCAATCAGCCCCAGCATTTT,TRBJ1-5,-,TRBD1,TRBV15
CASSIYRAPNTEAFF,TGTGCCAGTAGTATTTACAGGGCCCCCAACACTGAAGCTTTCTTT,TRBJ1-1,few,-,TRBV19
CASSQAPGQGTPEAFF,TGTGCCAGCAGCCAAGCCCCGGGACAGGGGACTCCTGAAGCTTTCTTT,TRBJ1-1,few,TRBD1,TRBV4-2
CASSLTTYGELFF,TGTGCCAGCAGCTTAACGACTTACGGGGAGCTGTTTTTT,TRBJ2-2,many,-,TRBV7-2
CASSRTGKFTGELFF,TGTGCCAGCAGCCGGACCGGGAAGTTCACCGGGGAGCTGTTTTTT,TRBJ2-2,few,-,TRBV7-9
CASSLALTTGPEAFF,TGTGCCAGCAGCTTGGCTCTAACGACAGGGCCTGAAGCTTTCTTT,TRBJ1-1,few,TRBD1,TRBV5-5
CASSPWVPYEQYF,TGTGCCAGCAGTCCCTGGGTCCCATACGAGCAGTACTTC,TRBJ2-7,many,-,TRBV27
CASSLSRAAPKNIQYF,TGTGCCAGCAGTTTAAGCCGCGCAGCACCTAAAAACATTCAGTACTTC,TRBJ2-4,-,-,TRBV28
CASSYSKQGRNQPQHF,TGTGCCAGCAGTTACTCGAAACAGGGAAGGAATCAGCCCCAGCATTTT,TRBJ1-5,few,-,TRBV6-2/TRBV6-3
CASSWGVPEAFF,TGTGCCAGCAGCTGGGGGGTCCCTGAAGCTTTCTTT,TRBJ1-1,many,-,TRBV7-9
CASSLQTDTDTQYF,TGTGCCAGCAGCTTACAAACAGACACAGATACGCAGTATTTT,TRBJ2-3,-,-,TRBV5-5
CAISERGTGYAWYELYF,TGTGCCATCAGTGAGAGGGGTACAGGGTATGCGTGGTACGAGCTGTACTTC,TRBJ2-7,-,-,TRBV10-3
CASSPDRDRATSYEQYF,TGTGCCAGCAGCCCCGATAGGGATCGCGCCACCTCCTACGAGCAGTACTTC,TRBJ2-7,-,-,TRBV6-2/TRBV6-3
CASSFQAVTLETQYF,TGTGCCAGCAGTTTCCAGGCGGTCACCCTGGAGACCCAGTACTTC,TRBJ2-5,few,-,TRBV12-3/TRBV12-4
CSVLGASTHMNTEAFF,TGCAGCGTTCTAGGGGCCTCCACACATATGAACACTGAGGCTTTCTTT,TRBJ1-1,-,-,TRBV29-1
CASSPGAGEMEQYF,TGCGCCAGCAGCCCAGGAGCGGGAGAAATGGAGCAGTACTTC,TRBJ2-7,many,TRBD2,TRBV5-1
CASSLAGSTTEQYF,TGTGCCAGCAGTTTAGCGGGCAGTACGACCGAGCAGTACTTC,TRBJ2-7,-,-,TRBV12-3/TRBV12-4
CASSFLDSYYEQYF,TGTGCCAGCAGTTTTCTGGACAGCTACTACGAGCAGTACTTC,TRBJ2-7,few,-,TRBV28
CASSPPASVPDTQYF,TGTGCCAGCAGCCCCCCCGCTAGCGTCCCAGATACGCAGTATTTT,TRBJ2-3,many,-,TRBV7-2
CASSPDTYEQYF,TGTGCCAGCAGTCCGGACACCTACGAGCAGTACTTC,TRBJ2-7,few,-,TRBV27
CASSSISYEQYF,TGTGCCAGCAGCAGTATTTCCTACGAGCAGTACTTC,TRBJ2-7,many,-,TRBV7-9
CASREGGRYEHYF,TGTGCCAGCCGTGAGGGGGGCCGCTACGAGCATTACTTC,TRBJ2-7,-,-,TRBV12-3/TRBV12-4
CASSLALRAAYEQYF,TGTGCCAGCAGTTTAGCGCTAAGGGCAGCCTACGAGCAGTACTTC,TRBJ2-7,-,-,TRBV12-3/TRBV12-4
CASSGDTGELFF,TGTGCCAGCAGCGGGGACACCGGGGAGCTGTTTTTT,TRBJ2-2,many,-,TRBV7-9
CASSVISSGQQKLFF,TGTGCCAGCAGTGTCATATCTTCGGGACAGCAAAAACTGTTTTTT,TRBJ1-4,-,TRBD1,TRBV6-1
CASSYSGGRAYEQYF,TGTGCCAGCAGTTACTCAGGTGGGAGGGCATACGAGCAGTACTTC,TRBJ2-7,many,TRBD2,TRBV6-5
CATSRAGGKGTEAFF,TGTGCCACCAGCAGAGCAGGGGGTAAAGGGACTGAAGCTTTCTTT,TRBJ1-1,-,TRBD1,TRBV15
CASSFRHDYEQYF,TGTGCCAGCAGTTTCCGACACGACTACGAGCAGTACTTC,TRBJ2-7,few,-,TRBV27
CATSGRAGDTQYF,TGTGCCACCAGTGGGAGGGCCGGCGATACGCAGTATTTT,TRBJ2-3,few,-,TRBV24-1
CASSPLQEVNTEAFF,TGTGCCAGCAGCCCTTTACAGGAGGTAAACACTGAAGCTTTCTTT,TRBJ1-1,many,-,TRBV7-2
CASSHRGNQETQYF,TGTGCCAGCAGCCACCGGGGTAACCAAGAGACCCAGTACTTC,TRBJ2-5,few,-,TRBV5-3
CASSQSGASGEQFF,TGCGCTAGCAGCCAAAGCGGGGCTTCCGGGGAGCAGTTTTTT,TRBJ2-2,-,TRBD2,TRBV4-3
CAGSLSLESEQYF,TGCGCCGGCAGCCTTAGTTTGGAGAGCGAGCAGTACTTC,TRBJ2-7,few,-,TRBV4-1
CASGLATARGDNEQFF,TGTGCTAGTGGTTTGGCCACCGCGCGGGGCGACAATGAGCAGTTCTTC,TRBJ2-1,-,-,TRBV12-5
CASSFGGAGEQYF,TGTGCCAGCAGCTTCGGGGGGGCCGGCGAGCAGTACTTC,TRBJ2-7,-,TRBD2,TRBV11-2
CASSFFGGTDTQYF,TGTGCCAGCAGTTTCTTCGGGGGAACAGATACGCAGTATTTT,TRBJ2-3,-,-,TRBV12-3/TRBV12-4
CAISGGTDITYEQSF,TGTGCCATCAGTGGGGGGACAGACATAACCTACGAGCAGTCCTTC,TRBJ2-7,-,TRBD1,TRBV10-3
CASSLMAQPQHF,TGTGCCAGCAGTCTCATGGCTCAGCCCCAGCATTTT,TRBJ1-5,once,-,TRBV6-2/TRBV6-3
CASSPLALSYEQYF,TGTGCCAGCAGCCCACTAGCGCTCTCCTACGAGCAGTACTTC,TRBJ2-7,many,TRBD2,TRBV12-3/TRBV12-4
CASSRTGLRGQETQYF,TGTGCCAGCAGTCGGACGGGTTTGCGGGGTCAAGAGACCCAGTACTTC,TRBJ2-5,-,-,TRBV28
CAGSIDTGGSYNEQFF,TGTGCCGGTAGTATAGATACGGGGGGATCCTACAATGAGCAGTTCTTC,TRBJ2-1,-,TRBD2,TRBV19
CASSSDPEAIF,TGTGCCAGCAGCTCAGACCCAGAAGCTATCTTT,TRBJ1-1,-,-,TRBV7-8
CASSLGDRQYYEQYF,TGTGCCAGCAGCTTAGGGGACAGACAATATTACGAGCAGTACTTC,TRBJ2-7,few,TRBD1,TRBV11-2
CASSQGARVADAQYF,TGCGCCAGCAGCCAGGGGGCTCGGGTGGCAGATGCGCAGTATTTT,TRBJ2-3,-,-,TRBV4-1
CSARDSNTGELLF,TGCAGTGCTAGAGATTCGAACACCGGGGAGCTGTTATTT,TRBJ2-2,-,-,TRBV20-1
CASSLSWWSSYEQYF,TGTGCCAGCAGCCTCTCGTGGTGGAGCTCCTACGAGCAGTACTTC,TRBJ2-7,once,-,TRBV6-2/TRBV6-3
CASSASASYGSTETQYF,TGTGCCAGCAGTGCTAGCGCTTCGTACGGTAGCACAGAAACGCAGTATTTT,TRBJ2-3,-,-,TRBV27
CASSPHRSYNEQCF,TGTGCCAGCAGCCCTCACCGCTCCTACAATGAGCAGTGCTTC,TRBJ2-1,-,-,TRBV7-6
CASGPESLDEQYF,TGTGCCAGCGGCCCTGAGTCCCTGGACGAGCAGTACTTC,TRBJ2-7,-,-,TRBV4-2
CASSSTSPLEQYF,TGTGCCAGCAGTTCTACTAGCCCGCTCGAGCAGTACTTC,TRBJ2-7,many,-,TRBV7-2
CASSFPWGKNEQYF,TGTGCCAGCAGTTTTCCTTGGGGAAAGAACGAGCAGTACTTC,TRBJ2-7,many,-,TRBV28
CASSHPGSTDTQYF,TGTGCCAGCAGCCATCCAGGGAGCACAGATACGCAGTATTTT,TRBJ2-3,-,-,TRBV3-1